The 11 T cell receptor beta chains listed next were all sequenced from one sample in a study of blood T cell repertoires in COVID-19. Method: immunoSEQ multiplex PCR; TCRdb's copy keeps in-frame clones and lacks some. The repertoire holds about 90,000 clones, approximately 86% seen once, with more than 1.5% in the top ten. Sequencing used peripheral blood. The origin of the receptors is a man at least 80 years old with acute or convalescent COVID-19.

The rearrangement links TRBV3-1 (or the pseudogene TRBV3-2) to TRBJ2-7, with D possibly being TRBD1 (6 bases). This CDR3 comprises 12 residues. The V end lost 2 bases, the J end lost 6 bases, and 8 bases lay between the germline ends. Germline CDR1 LGHDT, CDR2 YNNKEL (reference sequence). The CDR3 spells CASSQMGAEQYF. The CDR3 region has the DNA TGTGCCAGCAGCCAAATGGGGGCCGAGCAGTACTTC.

The chain combines TRBV7-2 with TRBJ1-6, with a tentative D call TRBD1 (5 bases). CDR1 and CDR2 (germline): SGHTA, FQGNSA. The CDR3 is 16 residues long. V shed 2 bases and J shed 6 bases, with 14 bases lying between them. CDR3 bases: TGTGCCAGCAGCTTAAATCCAGGGTTGGGTAATTCACCCCTCCACTTT. Protein sequence: CASSLNPGLGNSPLHF.

A single count supports this clone. The chain uses TRBV4-2 and TRBJ1-3; D remains unclear. The V and J ends lost 4 bases and 0 bases respectively, with 10 bases between them. Looked up from germline, CDR1 is LGHNA and CDR2 is YNFKEQ. The CDR3 sequence is 15 residues long. CDR3 bases: TGTGCCAGCAGCCCCCAGGAAAGCTCTGGAAACACCATATATTTT. This sequence encodes CASSPQESSGNTIYF.

This clone has a single count. The chain uses TRBV19 and TRBJ2-7, with TRBD1 as a possible D gene (6 bases). CDR1 is LNHDA, CDR2 SQIVND, per germline (reference sequence). V gave up 5 bases and J gave up 3 bases, with 11 bases separating them. There are 13 residues in the CDR3. CDR3 sequence reads: CASSPTGSYEQYF. The DNA for the CDR3 is TGTGCCAGTAGTCCAACAGGGAGCTACGAGCAGTACTTC.

This chain joins TRBV24-1 and TRBJ2-1; 9 positions match TRBD1. With V trimmed by 1 base and J by 6 bases, 6 bases remained unmatched. The CDR3 extends over 16 amino acids. Germline loops: CDR1 KGHDR, CDR2 SFDVKD. For the CDR3, the DNA is TGTGCCACCAGTGATTTTTCGGGACAGGGCACCAATGAGCAGTTCTTC. Translation gives CATSDFSGQGTNEQFF.

This clone was observed a few times. The V gene is TRBV30, the J gene TRBJ2-7; TRBD1 aligns across 7 bases. Per the germline V gene, CDR1 is GTSNPN and CDR2 is SVGIG (reference sequence). V dropped 2 bases and J dropped 11; count of bases not matched to a gene: 6. This CDR3 is built from 11 residues. The CDR3 spells CAWSKGGQEYF. CDR3 coding DNA: TGTGCCTGGAGTAAAGGGGGCCAAGAGTACTTC.

J is TRBJ1-5 and V is TRBV28, with 8 nucleotides matching TRBD1. This CDR3 region has 15 residues. The germline gives CDR1 MDHEN, CDR2 SYDVKM. V lost 6 bases, J lost 2 bases, and 6 bases stayed unmatched. The CDR3 protein is CASRITQGGNQPQHF. DNA for the CDR3: TGTGCCAGCAGGATCACACAGGGGGGCAATCAGCCCCAGCATTTT.

V gene TRBV4-2 combines with J gene TRBJ1-2; 9 nucleotides match TRBD1. Germline-derived CDR1 and CDR2 are LGHNA and YNFKEQ. Germline trimming cut 3 bases from V and 5 bases from J; bases unmatched to any gene: 7. The CDR3 is made up of 15 amino acids. CDR3: CASSHRQGEGYGYTF. CDR3 bases: TGTGCCAGCAGCCATCGACAGGGGGAAGGGTATGGCTACACCTTC.

This chain uses TRBV25-1 with TRBJ2-2; tentative D call: TRBD2 (5 bases). V was cut by 8 bases and J by 4 bases, with 14 bases left in between. CDR1 is MGHDK, CDR2 SYGVNS, per germline. This CDR3 region has 14 residues. The CDR3 coding sequence is TGTGCCAGCGGAGGCACCCTAAGCACCGGGGAGCTGTTTTTT. Translation gives CASGGTLSTGELFF.

The J gene is TRBJ2-1, the V gene TRBV10-3, with D possibly TRBD1 on 5 matching bases. The CDR3 spans 13 residues. CDR1 is ENHRY, CDR2 SYGVKD, per germline. Deletions cut 9 bases from V and 7 bases from J, with 16 bases between. CDR3 coding DNA: TGTGCCATTAAAGGGGCCCCGAGGAATGAGCAGTTCTTC. This sequence encodes CAIKGAPRNEQFF.

The chain couples TRBV2 to TRBJ2-5; the D is unclear. V lost 4 bases, J lost 1 base, and 7 bases lay in between. Germline CDR1 is SNHLY and CDR2 is FYNNEI. There are 13 residues in the CDR3. CDR3 sequence: CASSVGFQETQYF. CDR3 sequence (DNA): TGTGCCAGCAGTGTGGGCTTCCAAGAGACCCAGTACTTC.